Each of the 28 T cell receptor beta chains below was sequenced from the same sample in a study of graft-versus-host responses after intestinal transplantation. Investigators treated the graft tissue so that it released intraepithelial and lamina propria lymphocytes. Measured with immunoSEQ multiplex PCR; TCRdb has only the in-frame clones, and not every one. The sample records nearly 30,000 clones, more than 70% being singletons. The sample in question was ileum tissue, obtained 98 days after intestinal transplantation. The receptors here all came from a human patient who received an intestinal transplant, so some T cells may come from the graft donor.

CDR3 amino acids: CASSPRPDRGKAFF. CDR3 nucleotide sequence: TGTGCCAGCAGTCCACGCCCCGACAGGGGAAAAGCTTTCTTT. The chain combines TRBV6-6 with TRBJ1-1; 8 positions agree with TRBD1. CDR1 is MNHNY and CDR2 is SVGAGI in the germline V gene (reference sequence). This CDR3 region has 14 residues. J lost 9 bases, V lost 5 bases, and 11 bases had no gene match.

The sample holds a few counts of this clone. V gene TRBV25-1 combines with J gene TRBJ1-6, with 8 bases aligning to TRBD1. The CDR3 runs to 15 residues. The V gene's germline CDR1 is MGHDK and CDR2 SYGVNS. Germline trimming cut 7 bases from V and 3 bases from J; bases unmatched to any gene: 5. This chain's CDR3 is CASTGGAIYNSPLHF. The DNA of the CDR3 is TGTGCCAGCACAGGGGGCGCAATCTATAATTCACCCCTCCACTTT.

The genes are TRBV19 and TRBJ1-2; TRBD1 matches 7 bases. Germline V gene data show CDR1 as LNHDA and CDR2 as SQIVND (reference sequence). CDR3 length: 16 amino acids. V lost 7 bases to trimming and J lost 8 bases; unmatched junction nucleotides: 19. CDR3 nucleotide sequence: TGTGCCAGTACAGCTCTCCCAATAGAGGGGGCGCGGGGCTACACCTTC. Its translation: CASTALPIEGARGYTF.

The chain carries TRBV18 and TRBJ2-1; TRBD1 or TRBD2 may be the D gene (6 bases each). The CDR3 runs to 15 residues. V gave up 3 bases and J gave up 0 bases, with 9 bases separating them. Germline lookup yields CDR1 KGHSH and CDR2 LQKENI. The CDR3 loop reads CASSPGGDSYNEQFF. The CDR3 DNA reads TGTGCCAGCTCACCGGGGGGCGACTCCTACAATGAGCAGTTCTTC.

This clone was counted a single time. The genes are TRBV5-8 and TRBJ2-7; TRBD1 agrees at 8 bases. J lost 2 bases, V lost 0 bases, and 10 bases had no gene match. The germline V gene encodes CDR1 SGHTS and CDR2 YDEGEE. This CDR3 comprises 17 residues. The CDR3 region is CASSLDLRTGTTYEQYF. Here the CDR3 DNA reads TGTGCCAGCAGCTTGGACCTACGGACAGGGACCACCTACGAGCAGTACTTC.

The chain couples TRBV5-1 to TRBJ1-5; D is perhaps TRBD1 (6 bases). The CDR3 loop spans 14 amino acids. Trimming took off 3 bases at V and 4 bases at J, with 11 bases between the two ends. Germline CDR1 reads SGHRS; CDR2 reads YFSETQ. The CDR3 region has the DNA TGCGCCAGCAGCTATGGGGGCTATAATCAGCCCCAGCATTTT. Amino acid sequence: CASSYGGYNQPQHF.

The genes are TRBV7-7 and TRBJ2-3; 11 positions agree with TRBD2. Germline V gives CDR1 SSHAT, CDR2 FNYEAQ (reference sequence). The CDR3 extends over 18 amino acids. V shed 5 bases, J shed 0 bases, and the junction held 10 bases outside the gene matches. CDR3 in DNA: TGTGCCAGCAGCAAAAACCCGGGACTAGCGGTTAGCACAGATACGCAGTATTTT. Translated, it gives CASSKNPGLAVSTDTQYF.

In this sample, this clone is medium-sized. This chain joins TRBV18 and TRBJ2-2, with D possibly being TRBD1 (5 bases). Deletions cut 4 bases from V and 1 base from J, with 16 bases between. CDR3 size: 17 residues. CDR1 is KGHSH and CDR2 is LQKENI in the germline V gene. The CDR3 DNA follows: TGTGCCAGCTCACGAACACGACAGAGCGAGAACACCGGGGAGCTGTTTTTT. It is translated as CASSRTRQSENTGELFF.

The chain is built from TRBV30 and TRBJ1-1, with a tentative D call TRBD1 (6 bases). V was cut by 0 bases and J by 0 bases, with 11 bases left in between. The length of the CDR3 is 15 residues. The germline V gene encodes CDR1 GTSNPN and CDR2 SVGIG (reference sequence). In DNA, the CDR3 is TGTGCCTGGAGTGTTCGGGGGCGCGTGAACACTGAAGCTTTCTTT. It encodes CAWSVRGRVNTEAFF.

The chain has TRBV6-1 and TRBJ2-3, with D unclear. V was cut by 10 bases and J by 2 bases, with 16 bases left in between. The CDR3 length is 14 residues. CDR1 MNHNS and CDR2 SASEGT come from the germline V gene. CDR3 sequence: CATLRGWTTDTQYF. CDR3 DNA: TGTGCCACCCTACGCGGCTGGACCACAGATACGCAGTATTTT.

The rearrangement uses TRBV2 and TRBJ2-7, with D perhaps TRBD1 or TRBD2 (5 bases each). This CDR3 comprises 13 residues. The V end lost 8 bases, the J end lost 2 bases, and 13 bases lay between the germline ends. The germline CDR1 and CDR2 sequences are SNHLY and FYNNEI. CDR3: CASSGRGPYEQYF. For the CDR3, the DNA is TGTGCCAGCTCGGGGCGAGGTCCCTACGAGCAGTACTTC.

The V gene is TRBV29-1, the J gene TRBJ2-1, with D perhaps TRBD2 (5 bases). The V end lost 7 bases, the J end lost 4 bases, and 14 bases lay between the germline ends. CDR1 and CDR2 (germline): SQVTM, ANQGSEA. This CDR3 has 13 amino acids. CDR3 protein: CSASRADYNEQFF. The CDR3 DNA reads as TGCAGCGCCTCGAGGGCAGATTACAATGAGCAGTTCTTC.

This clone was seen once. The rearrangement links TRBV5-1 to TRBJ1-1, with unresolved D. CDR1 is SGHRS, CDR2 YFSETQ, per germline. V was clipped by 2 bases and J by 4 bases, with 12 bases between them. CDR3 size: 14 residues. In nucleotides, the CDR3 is TGCGCCAGCAGCTTATATGCGGGTAGCACTGAAGCTTTCTTT. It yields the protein CASSLYAGSTEAFF. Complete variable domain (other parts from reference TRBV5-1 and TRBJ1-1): KAGVTQTPRYLIKTRGQQVTLSCSPISGHRSVSWYQQTPGQGLQFLFEYFSETQRNKGNFPGRFSGRQFSNSRSEMNVSTLELGDSALYLCASSLYAGSTEAFFGQGTRLTVV.

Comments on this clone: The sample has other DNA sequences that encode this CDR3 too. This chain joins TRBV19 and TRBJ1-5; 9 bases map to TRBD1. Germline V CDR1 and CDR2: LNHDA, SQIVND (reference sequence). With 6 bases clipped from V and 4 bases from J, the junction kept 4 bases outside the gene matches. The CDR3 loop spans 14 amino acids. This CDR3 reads CASRGQGRNQPQHF. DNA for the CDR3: TGTGCCAGTAGGGGACAGGGAAGAAATCAGCCCCAGCATTTT. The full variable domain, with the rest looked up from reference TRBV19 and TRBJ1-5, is DGGITQSPKYLFRKEGQNVTLSCEQNLNHDAMYWYRQDPGQGLRLIYYSQIVNDFQKGDIAEGYSVSREKKESFPLTVTSAQKNPTAFYLCASRGQGRNQPQHFGDGTRLSIL.

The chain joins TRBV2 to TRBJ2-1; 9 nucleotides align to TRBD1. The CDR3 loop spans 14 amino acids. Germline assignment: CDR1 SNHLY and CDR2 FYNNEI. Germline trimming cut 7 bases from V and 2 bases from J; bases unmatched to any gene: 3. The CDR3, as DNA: TGTGCCAGCACCGGGACAGGGACCTACAATGAGCAGTTCTTC. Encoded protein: CASTGTGTYNEQFF.

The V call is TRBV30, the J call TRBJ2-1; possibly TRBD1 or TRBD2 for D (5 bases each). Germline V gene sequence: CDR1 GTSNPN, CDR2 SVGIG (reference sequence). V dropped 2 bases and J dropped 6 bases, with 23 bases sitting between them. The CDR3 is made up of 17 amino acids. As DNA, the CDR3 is TGTGCCTGGAGTCGACTATCTGGGGGACCAGCTAGCAATGAGCAGTTCTTC. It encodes CAWSRLSGGPASNEQFF.

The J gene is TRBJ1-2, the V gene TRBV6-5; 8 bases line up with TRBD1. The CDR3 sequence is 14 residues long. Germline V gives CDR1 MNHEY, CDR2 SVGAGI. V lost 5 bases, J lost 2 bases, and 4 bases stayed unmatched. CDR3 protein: CASSGRDRNYGYTF. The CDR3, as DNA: TGTGCCAGCAGTGGCCGGGACAGGAACTATGGCTACACCTTC.

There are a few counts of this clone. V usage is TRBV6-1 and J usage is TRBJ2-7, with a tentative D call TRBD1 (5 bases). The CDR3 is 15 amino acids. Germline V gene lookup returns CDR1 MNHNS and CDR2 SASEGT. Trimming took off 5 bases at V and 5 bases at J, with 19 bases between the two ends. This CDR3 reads CASSSRSTVGDEQYF. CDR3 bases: TGTGCCAGCAGTTCTCGCTCGACAGTTGGGGACGAGCAGTACTTC.

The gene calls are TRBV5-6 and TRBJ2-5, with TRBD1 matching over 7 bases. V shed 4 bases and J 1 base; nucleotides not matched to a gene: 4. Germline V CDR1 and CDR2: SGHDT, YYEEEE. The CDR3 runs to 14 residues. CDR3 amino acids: CASSRDRIQETQYF. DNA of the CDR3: TGTGCCAGCAGCCGGGACAGAATCCAAGAGACCCAGTACTTC.

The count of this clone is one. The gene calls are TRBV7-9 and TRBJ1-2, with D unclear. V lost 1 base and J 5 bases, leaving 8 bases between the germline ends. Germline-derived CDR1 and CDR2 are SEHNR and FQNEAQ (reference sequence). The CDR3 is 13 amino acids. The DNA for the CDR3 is TGTGCCAGCAGCTTAGTTTGGAGATATGGCTACACCTTC. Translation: CASSLVWRYGYTF.

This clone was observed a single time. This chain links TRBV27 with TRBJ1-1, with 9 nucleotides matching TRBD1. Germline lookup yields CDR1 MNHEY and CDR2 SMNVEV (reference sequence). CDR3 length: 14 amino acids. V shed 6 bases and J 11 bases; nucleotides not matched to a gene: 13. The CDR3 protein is CASRPTGGMKSAFF. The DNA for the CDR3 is TGTGCCAGCAGGCCAACAGGGGGCATGAAGAGCGCTTTCTTT.

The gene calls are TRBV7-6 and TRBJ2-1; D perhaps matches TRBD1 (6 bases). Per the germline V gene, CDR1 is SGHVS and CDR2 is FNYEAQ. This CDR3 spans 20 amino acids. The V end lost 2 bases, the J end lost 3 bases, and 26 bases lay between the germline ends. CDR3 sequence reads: CASSLSGGQDLTNLYNEQFF. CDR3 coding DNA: TGTGCCAGCAGCTTAAGTGGGGGCCAGGACCTCACAAACCTCTACAATGAGCAGTTCTTC.

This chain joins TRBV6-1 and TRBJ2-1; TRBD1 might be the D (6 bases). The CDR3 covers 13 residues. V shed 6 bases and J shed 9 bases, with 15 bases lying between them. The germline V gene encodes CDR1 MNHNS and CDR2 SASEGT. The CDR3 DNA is TGTGCCAGCAGGGGGGACACGCGCTCTGAGCAGTTCTTC. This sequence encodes CASRGDTRSEQFF.

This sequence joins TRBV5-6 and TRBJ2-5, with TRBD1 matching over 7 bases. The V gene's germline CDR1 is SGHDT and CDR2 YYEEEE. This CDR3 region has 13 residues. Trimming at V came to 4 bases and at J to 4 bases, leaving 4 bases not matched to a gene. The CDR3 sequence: CASSPSGGETQYF. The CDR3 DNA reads TGTGCCAGCAGCCCATCAGGGGGAGAGACCCAGTACTTC.

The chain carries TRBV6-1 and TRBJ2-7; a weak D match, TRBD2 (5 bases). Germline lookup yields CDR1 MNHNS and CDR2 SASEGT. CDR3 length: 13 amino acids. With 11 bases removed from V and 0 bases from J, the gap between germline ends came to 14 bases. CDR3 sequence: CAVSRAASYEQYF. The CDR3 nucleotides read TGTGCCGTTTCGCGGGCAGCCTCCTACGAGCAGTACTTC.

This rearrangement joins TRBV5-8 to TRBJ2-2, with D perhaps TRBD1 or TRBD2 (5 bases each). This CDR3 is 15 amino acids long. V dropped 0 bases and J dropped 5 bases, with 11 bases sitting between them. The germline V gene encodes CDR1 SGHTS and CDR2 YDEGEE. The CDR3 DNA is TGTGCCAGCAGCTTGGAGAGGGGCCCTACCGGGGAGCTGTTTTTT. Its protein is CASSLERGPTGELFF.

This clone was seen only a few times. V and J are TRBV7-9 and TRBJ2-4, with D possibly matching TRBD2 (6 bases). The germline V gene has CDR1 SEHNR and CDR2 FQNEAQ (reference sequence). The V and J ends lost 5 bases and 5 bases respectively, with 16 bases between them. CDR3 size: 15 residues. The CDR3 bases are TGTGCCAGCAGCATAGTGGGACTCAGTGAAAACATTCAGTACTTC. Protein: CASSIVGLSENIQYF.

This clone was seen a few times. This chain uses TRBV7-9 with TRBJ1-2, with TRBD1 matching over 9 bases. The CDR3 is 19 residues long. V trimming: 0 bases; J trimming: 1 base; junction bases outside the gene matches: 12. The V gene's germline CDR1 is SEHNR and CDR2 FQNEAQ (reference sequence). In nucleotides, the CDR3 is TGTGCCAGCAGCTTAGCGCTGGAGGAAACAGGGGGCAATAACTATGGCTACACCTTC. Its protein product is CASSLALEETGGNNYGYTF.